This T cell receptor (beta chain) was identified during a study of T cell responses to AZD1222 COVID-19 vaccine. The assay was immunoSEQ multiplex PCR, and TCRdb's table has in-frame clones only and misses some. This table has about 110,000 clones, 85% to 90% appearing once. This clone is a singleton in its sample. Its antigen is unidentified. Points from the study as a whole: After two AZD1222 doses, spike-specific TCR breadth and depth rose versus day 0.

The CDR3 has 14 residues. The specimen comprised peripheral blood, sampled 28 days after the second AZD1222 dose. The chain has TRBV12-1 and TRBJ2-5; the DNA was not used to check the table's D call, TRBD1. TRBV12-1 is deemed a pseudogene. This receptor was identified in an adult who received the AZD1222 COVID-19 vaccine. The CDR3 coding sequence is TGTGCCAGCAGCTTGGACAGGCGAGCGGAGACCCAGTACTTC. As protein: CASSLDRRAETQYF.